Each of the 21 T cell receptor beta chains below was sequenced from the same sample in a study of beta chain features in type 1 diabetes (dated by TCRdb to 2016 to 2019). Broad study findings and their caveats: A moderate but significant shortening of TCRB CDR3 length was observed in type 1 diabetes patients in all four CD4+ subsets.

To prepare the library, the immunoSEQ multiplex PCR assay was applied. All of the isolated RNA was reverse transcribed with the High Capacity cDNA Reverse Transcription Kit, so expressed TCRB transcripts were sequenced. TCRdb limited this immuneACCESS table to in-frame rearrangements with V and J called. A share of clones is missing; checked studies link under half to unresolved V genes, and the rest is unexplained. The sample has just under 150,000 clones on record, around 13% of them singletons. In total, the top ten clones hold 1.3% of the sample. These receptors have no identified antigens. Sequenced input: central memory CD4+ T cells from blood. All receptors come from a man between 18 and 29 years old with type 1 diabetes.

This clone was counted only a few times. A read error may produce the germline difference seen at one junction end. CDR3 sequence reads: CASSPGTGSTDTQYF. The CDR3 DNA follows: TGTGCTAGCAGCCCCGGGACAGGGAGCACAGATACGCAGTATTTT. The rearrangement joins TRBV7-7 to TRBJ2-3; 9 bases map to TRBD1. This CDR3 contains 15 residues. Looked up from germline, CDR1 is SSHAT and CDR2 is FNYEAQ (reference sequence).

The genes are TRBV30 and TRBJ1-1; TRBD1 matches at 7 bases. V gave up 0 bases and J gave up 4 bases; unmatched junction bases: 2. CDR1 and CDR2 from the germline V gene are GTSNPN and SVGIG (reference sequence). The CDR3 consists of 13 residues. Here the CDR3 DNA reads TGTGCCTGGAGTGTAAACAGGGGCACTGAAGCTTTCTTT. As protein: CAWSVNRGTEAFF.

This clone has just a few counts. The chain links TRBV4-2 to TRBJ2-7, with D possibly TRBD2 on 6 matching bases. There are 15 residues in the CDR3. The germline V and J ends were trimmed by 4 bases and 3 bases, with 16 bases remaining between them. CDR1 and CDR2 (germline): LGHNA, YNFKEQ. The CDR3 DNA is TGTGCCAGCAGCCCCCAAGTCGGGGGTAGCTACGAGCAGTACTTC. Translating gives CASSPQVGGSYEQYF.

The CDR3 DNA sequence: TGTGCCAGCAGCTCTACATTGGGCGGGGTTCCCTACAATGAGCAGTTCTTC. This gives the protein CASSSTLGGVPYNEQFF. This rearrangement joins TRBV7-2 to TRBJ2-1; tentatively, D is TRBD2 (6 bases). CDR1 is SGHTA, CDR2 FQGNSA, per germline. This CDR3 contains 17 residues. V lost 4 bases and J lost 2, with 18 bases in between. Looking up the rest from reference TRBV7-2 and TRBJ2-1 gives the full variable domain: GAGVSQSPSNKVTEKGKDVELRCDPISGHTALYWYRQSLGQGLEFLIYFQGNSAPDKSGLPSDRFSAERTGGSVSTLTIQRTQQEDSAVYLCASSSTLGGVPYNEQFFGPGTRLTVL.

The V call is TRBV27, the J call TRBJ1-1, with TRBD1 matching over 7 bases. CDR1 and CDR2 from the germline V gene are MNHEY and SMNVEV (reference sequence). The CDR3 runs to 14 residues. With V trimmed by 4 bases and J by 4 bases, 6 bases remained unmatched. CDR3 in amino acids: CASSSEGAVTEAFF. CDR3 nucleotides: TGTGCCAGCAGTTCGGAGGGGGCAGTCACTGAAGCTTTCTTT.

CDR3 sequence: CASSWDKTYNEQFF. DNA for the CDR3: TGCGCCAGCAGCTGGGACAAGACCTACAATGAGCAGTTCTTC. The chain has TRBV5-1 and TRBJ2-1, with D possibly matching TRBD1 (6 bases). The length of the CDR3 is 14 residues. Germline values: CDR1 SGHRS, CDR2 YFSETQ. V was cut by 3 bases and J by 2 bases, with 9 bases left in between.

This chain links TRBV6-1 with TRBJ1-2, with a tentative D call TRBD1 (5 bases). Trimming stripped 6 bases from V and 2 bases from J, with 13 bases between. The germline V gene encodes CDR1 MNHNS and CDR2 SASEGT. The CDR3 sequence is 14 residues long. CDR3 amino acids: CASRLDKGNYGYTF. CDR3 nucleotide sequence: TGTGCCAGCAGGTTGGACAAGGGAAACTATGGCTACACCTTC.

The CDR3, as DNA: TGTGCCTGGCGTAGGACGGATAACACTGAAGCTTTCTTT. Translated: CAWRRTDNTEAFF. The chain uses TRBV30 and TRBJ1-1, with no clear D. CDR3 length equals 13 residues. Germline assignment: CDR1 GTSNPN and CDR2 SVGIG (reference sequence). Between the trimmed V and J ends, which lost 5 bases and 2 bases, there was a span of 12 bases.

This clone was recorded a few times. The chain has TRBV2 and TRBJ1-1, with D tentatively TRBD1 (5 bases). The V end was cut by 5 bases, the J end by 7 bases, with 14 bases between. CDR1 is SNHLY, CDR2 FYNNEI, per germline. CDR3 length equals 13 residues. The CDR3 nucleotides read TGTGCCAGCAGTCTAGACAGAGTTGGTGAAGCTTTCTTT. It yields the protein CASSLDRVGEAFF.

V and J are TRBV6-5 and TRBJ2-5; TRBD1 agrees at 10 bases. Germline V gives CDR1 MNHEY, CDR2 SVGAGI. The ends lost 4 bases at V and 5 bases at J; junction bases unmatched: 7. This CDR3 has 15 residues. CDR3 nucleotide sequence: TGTGCCAGCAGTTCGGGGACAGGGGTTTTTGAGACCCAGTACTTC. As protein: CASSSGTGVFETQYF.

V gene TRBV18 combines with J gene TRBJ2-5; D is possibly TRBD1 (5 bases). The CDR3 is 14 amino acids. The V gene lost 2 bases and the J gene lost 2 bases, with 9 bases spanning the gap. CDR1 is KGHSH and CDR2 is LQKENI in the germline V gene. The CDR3 loop reads CASSPGATQETQYF. The CDR3 DNA is TGTGCCAGCTCACCAGGGGCTACACAAGAGACCCAGTACTTC. The whole variable domain, remainder taken from reference TRBV18 and TRBJ2-5, is NAGVMQNPRHLVRRRGQEARLRCSPMKGHSHVYWYRQLPEEGLKFMVYLQKENIIDESGMPKERFSAEFPKEGPSILRIQQVVRGDSAAYFCASSPGATQETQYFGPGTRLLVL.

This clone was counted between two and nine times. The chain is built from TRBV2 and TRBJ1-2, with TRBD1 matching 8 bases. The CDR3 covers 14 residues. The germline V gene encodes CDR1 SNHLY and CDR2 FYNNEI. V lost 3 bases and J lost 5; bases outside the gene matches: 5. CDR3 amino acids: CASSDLDRAYGYTF. In DNA form, the CDR3 reads TGTGCCAGCAGTGACCTGGACAGGGCTTATGGCTACACCTTC.

There are a few counts of this clone. This chain links TRBV28 with TRBJ1-2; 7 positions agree with TRBD1. Germline CDR1 MDHEN, CDR2 SYDVKM. With 7 bases clipped from V and 0 bases from J, the junction kept 8 bases outside the gene matches. The CDR3 covers 15 residues. The CDR3 region has the DNA TGTGCCAGCACCCCGTGGGACAGAACTAACTATGGCTACACCTTC. It yields the protein CASTPWDRTNYGYTF.

Many counts were recorded for this clone. The chain joins TRBV2 to TRBJ1-5; D gene ambiguous. Trimming pared 2 bases from V and 0 bases from J, leaving 17 bases between. Germline V gene data show CDR1 as SNHLY and CDR2 as FYNNEI. This CDR3 is built from 18 residues. CDR3 loop: CASSELAVSTYSNQPQHF. In DNA form, the CDR3 reads TGTGCCAGCAGTGAATTGGCAGTTTCTACGTATAGCAATCAGCCCCAGCATTTT.

Here the CDR3 reads CASSPQPGGGYNEQFF. The DNA for the CDR3 is TGTGCCAGCAGCCCCCAGCCAGGGGGCGGCTACAATGAGCAGTTCTTC. This chain connects TRBV7-3 to TRBJ2-1, with 8 bases fitting TRBD1. V was pared by 5 bases and J by 3 bases, with 9 bases of the junction left unmatched. The CDR3 sequence is 16 residues long. Germline CDR1 is SGHTA and CDR2 is FQGTGA.

This chain connects TRBV7-6 to TRBJ2-7; D is undetermined. The V gene's germline CDR1 is SGHVS and CDR2 FNYEAQ. Trimming shortened V by 0 bases and J by 1 base, and 16 bases separated the two germline ends. This CDR3 region has 17 residues. CDR3: CASSLAPLGYKSYEQYF. The DNA of the CDR3 is TGTGCCAGCAGCTTAGCCCCTCTAGGATACAAGTCCTACGAGCAGTACTTC.

V gene TRBV10-1 combines with J gene TRBJ2-2, with D unclear. The CDR3 totals 14 residues. Germline V CDR1 and CDR2: WNHNN, SYGVQD (reference sequence). Deletions cut 4 bases from V and 4 bases from J, with 10 bases between. The CDR3 DNA is TGCGCCAGCAGTGGCCTACTGGGCACCGGGGAGCTGTTTTTT. Translating it yields CASSGLLGTGELFF.

This clone was counted between two and nine times. The chain joins TRBV7-3 to TRBJ1-5, with a weak D call TRBD1 (6 bases). This CDR3 contains 12 residues. The germline V and J ends were trimmed by 8 bases and 9 bases, with 14 bases remaining between them. Germline V gives CDR1 SGHTA, CDR2 FQGTGA. In nucleotides, the CDR3 is TGTGCCAGCTCCCCAACAGGGAGGCCCCAGCATTTT. It codes for CASSPTGRPQHF. Combining the CDR3 with reference TRBV7-3 and TRBJ1-5 gives the whole variable domain GAGVSQTPSNKVTEKGKYVELRCDPISGHTALYWYRQSLGQGPEFLIYFQGTGAADDSGLPNDRFFAVRPEGSVSTLKIQRTERGDSAVYLCASSPTGRPQHFGDGTRLSIL.

This clone was seen a handful of times. V gene TRBV10-3 combines with J gene TRBJ2-3; possibly TRBD1 for D (6 bases). Germline assignment: CDR1 ENHRY and CDR2 SYGVKD. CDR3 size: 14 residues. The V gene lost 6 bases and the J gene lost 2 bases, with 12 bases spanning the gap. CDR3 amino acids: CAISPTGSTDTQYF. In nucleotides, the CDR3 is TGTGCCATCAGCCCGACAGGATCCACAGATACGCAGTATTTT.

V gene TRBV4-1 combines with J gene TRBJ1-1; D unresolved. CDR3 length: 14 residues. Germline V gene lookup returns CDR1 MGHRA and CDR2 YSYEKL. V lost 4 bases to trimming and J lost 0 bases, with 9 bases between them. CDR3: CASSLGLMNTEAFF. Here the CDR3 DNA reads TGCGCCAGCAGCCTGGGCCTTATGAACACTGAAGCTTTCTTT.

The rearrangement links TRBV7-7 to TRBJ2-5, with a possible D match to TRBD2 (5 bases). Trimming left V 5 bases short and J 3 bases short, with 10 bases between. This CDR3 has 13 residues. CDR1 and CDR2 (germline): SSHAT, FNYEAQ (reference sequence). CDR3 amino acids: CASSELVKETQYF. DNA for the CDR3: TGTGCCAGCAGCGAACTAGTTAAAGAGACCCAGTACTTC.